The entry below gives a single TCR beta chain sequence along with its context. Its matching antigen is unknown. The sample originates from a study of T cell repertoires in cytomegalovirus infection. Turning to the study itself: HLA-B-restricted CMV epitopes that are well studied, plus recently identified HLA-C-restricted ones, were used by the study.

A single record per CDR3 protein comes from TCRdb applying MiXCR to the reads. The sample has approximately 81,000 distinct CDR3 sequences, 20% to 30% seen once; the top ten hold 50%. V gave up 3 bases and J gave up 2 bases, with 12 bases separating them. CDR1 is SGDLS and CDR2 is YYNGEE in the germline V gene. This CDR3 has 14 amino acids. This clonotype was sampled from a human donor in good health (CMV status not recorded). Some clones in this sample may be carry-over from other donors' samples. The rearrangement uses TRBV9 and TRBJ2-7, with D tentatively TRBD1 (6 bases). Sequencing used CD8+ T cells from cultured PBMCs, obtained from culture after CMV antigen stimulation. CDR3 protein: CASSDRDTPYEQYF. Here the CDR3 DNA reads TGTGCCAGCAGCGACCGGGACACTCCCTACGAGCAGTACTTC.